This T cell receptor beta chain was found in a study of blood T cell repertoires in COVID-19 (dated by TCRdb to the early 2020s). Notes on the research overall: Collaborator samples came from the United States, Italy and Spain and covered acute and convalescent phases of COVID-19. The repertoires were made available in a free public database intended to serve as a resource for research on the immune response to SARS-CoV-2. The samples were drawn from two sources: the first 160 participants of the ongoing ImmuneRACE study, and 950 to 1,500 subjects contributed by 6 global collaborators. Subjects who had been exposed to COVID-19, were actively infected with it, or had recovered from it provided the deeply sampled blood TCRbeta repertoires that made up the dataset. Where HLA class I and class II types were available, the types were taken from metadata supplied by the sample provider, not from assay-based typing. The sample metadata nearly always contained a de-identified subject ID, COVID-19 status, age in years and sex. The prospective study material was composed of cDNA or gDNA derived from T cells, B-cell-depleted T cells, or PBMCs. What the authors observed across the whole study: The quantity of clinical and demographic metadata differed by source and by participant and was supplied without curation.

Comments on this clone: No antigen is known for it. No clone much larger than this one lies a single base away; base qualities are absent.

Participants in the prospective study were enrolled through a virtual design, were aged about 18 to 100 years, and lived in approximately 25 United States geographic areas. In the prospective study, cohorts were assigned on the basis of participant-reported clinical history obtained from a screening survey and a study questionnaire. In the prospective study, mobile phlebotomists collected whole blood, serum and a nasopharyngeal or oropharyngeal swab from each participant. Prospective study participants could optionally give additional blood draws and questionnaires over a roughly two-month period. Before DNA extraction, prospective study blood samples were shipped either frozen or at room temperature. TCRbeta CDR3 regions were amplified from genomic DNA using the immunoSEQ Assay, a bias-controlled multiplex PCR. On the study's bioinformatics: The number of nucleated cells in each sample was estimated from the amplification of reference gene primers within the assay. To quantify the absolute abundance of each unique TCRbeta CDR3 rearrangement, sequence reads were collapsed and filtered. For each sample, productive Simpson clonality was calculated by taking the square root of Simpson's diversity index across productive rearrangements. TCRdb took over this immuneACCESS table, retaining in-frame rearrangements with V and J assigned. Such tables are incomplete; in checked studies, under half of the missing clones stem from an unresolved V gene, and the remainder is unexplained. The DNA was the basis for D and trimming; V, J and clone size are from that table. The sample contains 230,000 or so clones, 86% of them found a single time. The ten largest make up 3% to 4.5% of the sample.

Compared with germline, V lacks 3 bases and J lacks 3 bases; bases without a gene match: 3. CDR1 and CDR2, looked up from the germline V gene, are SNHLY and FYNNEI. There are 14 amino acids in the CDR3, from cysteine to phenylalanine inclusive. Here the CDR3 DNA is all that survives: 42 bases in frame from base 1. The TCR sequence derives from a woman between 40 and 55 years old with acute COVID-19. The chain was built from TRBV2 and TRBJ2-7; 9 bases in the junction line up with TRBD1. The sequenced sample consisted of PBMCs or T cells enriched from blood (not recorded which). The DNA sequence reads TGTGCCAGCAGTGAGGGACAGGGAGGCTACGAGCAGTACTTC. It codes for CASSEGQGGYEQYF.